The clone carrying this T cell receptor beta chain was detected a few times. Germline V gene sequence: CDR1 SQVTM, CDR2 ANQGSEA. This CDR3 contains 13 residues. Trimming cost V 1 base and J 0 bases, with 6 bases left between them. Authors' methods: Counts of nucleated cells, estimated from reference gene primer amplification, were obtained. Sequencing used immunoSEQ multiplex PCR; TCRdb keeps in-frame clones, though not all of them. D and trimming come from the DNA, and the V and J calls and clone size come from that table. The table shows 150,000 to 170,000 clones, with around 79% occurring only once. This specimen comes from a study of blood T cell repertoires in COVID-19. About the study: The United States, Italy and Spain were the sources of the acute and convalescent COVID-19 samples. T cells, B-cell-depleted T cells, or PBMCs provided the cDNA or gDNA that served as material.

Sequenced: peripheral blood. This chain uses TRBV29-1 with TRBJ1-1; possible D gene TRBD1, 6 bases. This clonotype was obtained from a man at least 80 years old with acute or convalescent COVID-19. Here the CDR3 DNA reads TGCAGCGTTGAAGGGACAGTGAACACTGAAGCTTTCTTT. Translating it yields CSVEGTVNTEAFF.